This TCR beta chain was recovered during a study of beta chain features in type 1 diabetes. General study results and limits: In every one of the four CD4+ subsets, TCRB CDR3s were moderately but significantly shorter in Type 1 diabetes patients. At VDJ recombination sites, type 1 diabetes patients had fewer insertions and more deleted nucleotides.

Sequencing targeted expressed TCRB transcripts, as all isolated RNA had been reverse transcribed. TCRdb's table, derived via immunoSEQ multiplex PCR, lists solely in-frame clones and lacks some. The table records around 600,000 clones, roughly an eighth of them present only once. Remarks on this clone: Its specificity is unknown.

Trimming pared 3 bases from V and 7 bases from J, leaving 13 bases between. CDR1 is MNHEY and CDR2 is SMNVEV in the germline V gene (reference sequence). This CDR3 spans 15 amino acids. This sequence was found in a man aged 30 to 39 with type 1 diabetes. The chain links TRBV27 to TRBJ1-6; the D is unclear. Source material: naive CD4+ T cells from blood. The CDR3 sequence: CASSLTDFRNSPLHF. The CDR3 region has the DNA TGTGCCAGCAGTTTGACGGACTTCCGAAATTCACCCCTCCACTTT.